Sequencing of this TCR beta chain was carried out in a study of control samples from healthy donors and cancer patients. Profiling relied on immunoSEQ multiplex PCR, and the TCRdb table lists in-frame clones only, not all of them. The data show about 80,000 clones, roughly 82% seen once. The sequenced sample was PBMCs. This clonotype was obtained from a man in his sixties with head and neck cancer.

CDR3 loop: CASSLVAGVVQDEQYF. CDR3 DNA sequence: TGCGCCAGCAGCTTGGTTGCGGGAGTGGTCCAGGACGAGCAGTACTTC. The chain is built from TRBV5-1 and TRBJ2-7; TRBD2 matches at 7 bases. This CDR3 is built from 16 residues. Germline V gene data show CDR1 as SGHRS and CDR2 as YFSETQ. Germline trimming cut 0 bases from V and 5 bases from J; bases unmatched to any gene: 11.